This T cell receptor (beta chain) was captured by sequencing in a study of T cell responses to AZD1222 COVID-19 vaccine. Pooling was applied to second doses at about 4 or about 12 weeks. The CDR3 runs 18 residues. Trimming removed 0 bases from V and 8 bases from J; junction bases left unmatched: 16. CDR1 and CDR2 (germline): SGHKS, YYEKEE (reference sequence). Clones were read by immunoSEQ multiplex PCR, and TCRdb kept only the in-frame ones, dropping some. The sample contains more than 100,000 clones, 92% of which appear only once. This rearrangement joins TRBV5-5 to TRBJ2-1, with 8 nucleotides matching TRBD2. This TCR was recovered from an adult who received the AZD1222 COVID-19 vaccine. The sample was peripheral blood, taken 28 days after the second AZD1222 dose. CDR3 amino acids: CASSLEYGRVFRVDEQFF. The CDR3 nucleotides read TGTGCCAGCAGCTTGGAGTACGGGAGGGTTTTTCGGGTCGATGAGCAGTTCTTC.